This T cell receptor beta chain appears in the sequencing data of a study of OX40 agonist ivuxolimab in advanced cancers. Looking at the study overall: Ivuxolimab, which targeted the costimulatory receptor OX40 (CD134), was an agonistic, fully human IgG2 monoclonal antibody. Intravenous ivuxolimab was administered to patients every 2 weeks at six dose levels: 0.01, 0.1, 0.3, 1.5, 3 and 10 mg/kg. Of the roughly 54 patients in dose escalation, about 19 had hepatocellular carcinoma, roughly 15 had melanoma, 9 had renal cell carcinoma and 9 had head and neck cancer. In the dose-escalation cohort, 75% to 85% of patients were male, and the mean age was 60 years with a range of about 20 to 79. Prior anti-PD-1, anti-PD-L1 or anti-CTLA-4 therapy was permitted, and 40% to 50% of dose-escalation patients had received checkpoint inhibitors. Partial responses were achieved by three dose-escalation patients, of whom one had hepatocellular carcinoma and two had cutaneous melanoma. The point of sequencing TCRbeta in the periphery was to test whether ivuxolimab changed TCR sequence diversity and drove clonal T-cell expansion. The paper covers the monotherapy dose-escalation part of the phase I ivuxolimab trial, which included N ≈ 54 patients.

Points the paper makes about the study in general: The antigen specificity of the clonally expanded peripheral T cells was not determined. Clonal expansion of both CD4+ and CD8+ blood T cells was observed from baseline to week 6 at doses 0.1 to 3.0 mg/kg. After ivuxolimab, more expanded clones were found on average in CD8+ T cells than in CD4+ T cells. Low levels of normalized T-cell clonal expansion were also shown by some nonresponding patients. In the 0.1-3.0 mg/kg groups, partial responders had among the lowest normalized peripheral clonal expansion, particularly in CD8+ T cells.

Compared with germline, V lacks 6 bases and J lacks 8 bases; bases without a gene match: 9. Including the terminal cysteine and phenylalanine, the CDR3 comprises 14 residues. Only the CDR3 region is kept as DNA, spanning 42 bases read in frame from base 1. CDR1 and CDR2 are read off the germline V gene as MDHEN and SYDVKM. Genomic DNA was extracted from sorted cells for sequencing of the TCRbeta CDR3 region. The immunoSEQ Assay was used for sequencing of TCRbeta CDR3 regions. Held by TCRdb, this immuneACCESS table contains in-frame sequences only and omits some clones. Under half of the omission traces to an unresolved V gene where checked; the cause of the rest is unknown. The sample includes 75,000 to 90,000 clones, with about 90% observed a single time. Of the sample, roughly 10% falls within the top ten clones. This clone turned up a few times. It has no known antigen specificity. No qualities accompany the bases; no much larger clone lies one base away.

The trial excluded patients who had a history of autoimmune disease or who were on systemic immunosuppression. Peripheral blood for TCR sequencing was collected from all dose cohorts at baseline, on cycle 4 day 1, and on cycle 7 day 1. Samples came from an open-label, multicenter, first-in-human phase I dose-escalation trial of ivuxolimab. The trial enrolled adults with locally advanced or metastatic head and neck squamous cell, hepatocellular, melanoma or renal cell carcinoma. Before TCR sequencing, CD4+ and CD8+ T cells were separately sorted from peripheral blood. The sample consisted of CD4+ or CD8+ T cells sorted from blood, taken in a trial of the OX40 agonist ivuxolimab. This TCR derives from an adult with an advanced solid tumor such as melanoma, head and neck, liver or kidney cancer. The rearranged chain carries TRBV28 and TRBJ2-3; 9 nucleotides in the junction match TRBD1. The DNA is TGTGCCAGCAGGGGACAGGGAGCCAGGTTTACGCAGTATTTT. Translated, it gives CASRGQGARFTQYF.